This entry lists 18 T cell receptor beta chains sequenced from one sample in a study of blood T cell repertoires in COVID-19. This table comes from immunoSEQ multiplex PCR, and its TCRdb copy is limited to in-frame clones, with some not included. In the table there are more than 150,000 clones, approximately 85% of which are singletons. The sequencing input was PBMCs or T cells enriched from blood (not recorded which). The source is a man in his forties who had recovered from COVID-19.

The CDR3 sequence is CASSPISVTGELFF. For the CDR3, the DNA is TGTGCCAGCAGCCCAATCTCGGTTACCGGGGAGCTGTTTTTT. The chain links TRBV7-8 to TRBJ2-2; D unresolved. V lost 5 bases, J lost 5 bases, and 12 bases lay in between. This CDR3 contains 14 residues. Looked up from germline, CDR1 is SGHVS and CDR2 is FQNEAQ.

The V and J genes are TRBV28 and TRBJ2-1; D may be TRBD1 (5 bases). Per the germline V gene, CDR1 is MDHEN and CDR2 is SYDVKM. V was cut by 4 bases and J by 0 bases, with 7 bases left in between. The CDR3 is 14 residues long. CDR3 in DNA: TGTGCCAGCAGTTCGACAGACTCCTACAATGAGCAGTTCTTC. Translated: CASSSTDSYNEQFF.

This sequence joins TRBV19 and TRBJ2-1; TRBD2 agrees at 7 bases. The V gene's germline CDR1 is LNHDA and CDR2 SQIVND (reference sequence). The V and J ends lost 5 bases and 7 bases, in that order; junction bases with no gene match: 17. This CDR3 is built from 17 residues. Here the CDR3 reads CASSPPPSSGTGNEQFF. DNA of the CDR3: TGTGCCAGTAGTCCCCCACCGAGCAGCGGGACGGGGAATGAGCAGTTCTTC.

V is TRBV7-9 and J is TRBJ2-5; perhaps TRBD1 as D (5 bases). CDR1 and CDR2 from the germline V gene are SEHNR and FQNEAQ (reference sequence). CDR3 size: 15 residues. The ends were cut back, 1 base at V and 5 bases at J, with 14 bases in the middle. The CDR3 DNA sequence: TGTGCCAGCAGCTTAGGTTCAGGGATTGGGGAGACCCAGTACTTC. It specifies CASSLGSGIGETQYF.

The chain combines TRBV5-4 with TRBJ2-7; possibly TRBD1 for D (5 bases). From germline, CDR1 is SGHNT and CDR2 YYREEE (reference sequence). The germline V and J ends were trimmed by 0 bases and 2 bases, with 9 bases remaining between them. The CDR3 runs 14 residues. Written as DNA, the CDR3 is TGTGCCAGCAGCTTGGTGGGGCGCGCCTACGAGCAGTACTTC. This codes for CASSLVGRAYEQYF.

This clone occurred once. V is TRBV7-6 and J is TRBJ2-7, with TRBD1 as a possible D gene (6 bases). With 7 bases removed from V and 5 bases from J, the gap between germline ends came to 9 bases. The germline CDR1 and CDR2 sequences are SGHVS and FNYEAQ. The CDR3 extends over 11 amino acids. CDR3 in amino acids: CASKEGDEQYF. CDR3 DNA sequence: TGTGCCAGCAAAGAGGGGGACGAGCAGTACTTC.

This chain links TRBV29-1 with TRBJ1-2, with 7 bases lining up with TRBD1. Losses at the gene ends were 6 bases for V and 4 bases for J; bases not matched to a gene: 8. Germline V gives CDR1 SQVTM, CDR2 ANQGSEA. The CDR3 is 13 amino acids. This CDR3 is CSVPRDSSYGYTF. In DNA form, the CDR3 reads TGCAGCGTCCCCCGGGACAGTTCCTATGGCTACACCTTC.

This clone was seen a few times. CDR3 sequence: CAIRAGQGAGYGYTF. DNA for the CDR3: TGTGCCATCAGGGCGGGACAGGGGGCCGGCTATGGCTACACCTTC. The chain is built from TRBV10-3 and TRBJ1-2; 12 bases map to TRBD1. CDR3 length equals 15 residues. J was trimmed by 4 bases and V by 6 bases; bases with no gene match: 6. The germline CDR1 and CDR2 sequences are ENHRY and SYGVKD.

The chain recombines TRBV7-9 with TRBJ2-2; D unresolved. Looked up from germline, CDR1 is SEHNR and CDR2 is FQNEAQ (reference sequence). The CDR3 runs to 15 residues. V dropped 2 bases and J dropped 6 bases, with 13 bases sitting between them. CDR3 loop: CASSLSQASPGELFF. CDR3 nucleotides: TGTGCCAGCAGCTTATCGCAGGCGTCCCCCGGGGAGCTGTTTTTT.

The chain combines TRBV29-1 with TRBJ1-1; unclear D gene. CDR1 SQVTM and CDR2 ANQGSEA come from the germline V gene. V was cut by 3 bases and J by 8 bases, with 19 bases left in between. This CDR3 comprises 14 residues. CDR3 nucleotides: TGCAGCGTTGAGGACCTGCGGGATTTGGGGGAAGCTTTCTTT. Protein: CSVEDLRDLGEAFF.

The genes are TRBV7-9 and TRBJ1-4; TRBD1 matches 9 bases. Germline trimming cut 5 bases from V and 6 bases from J; bases unmatched to any gene: 7. Germline V lookup: CDR1 SEHNR, CDR2 FQNEAQ (reference sequence). This CDR3 has 15 amino acids. The CDR3 region has the DNA TGTGCCAGCAGCCCTACCGGGACAGGGTATGAAAAACTGTTTTTT. Its protein product is CASSPTGTGYEKLFF.

The CDR3 sequence is CASSLNGLEQFF. The DNA for the CDR3 is TGCGCCAGCAGCTTAAATGGACTCGAGCAGTTCTTC. The chain has TRBV5-1 and TRBJ2-1; possibly TRBD2 for D (5 bases). There are 12 residues in the CDR3. Between the trimmed V and J ends, which lost 2 bases and 10 bases, there was a span of 10 bases. The germline V gene encodes CDR1 SGHRS and CDR2 YFSETQ.

The chain has TRBV5-1 and TRBJ1-1; perhaps TRBD1 as D (5 bases). Germline V lookup: CDR1 SGHRS, CDR2 YFSETQ. Trimming took 3 bases from V and 4 from J, leaving 10 bases between them. CDR3 length: 13 residues. CDR3 protein: CASSSLQGTEAFF. The CDR3 bases are TGCGCCAGCAGCTCCCTGCAGGGCACTGAAGCTTTCTTT.

This sequence joins TRBV4-3 and TRBJ1-2; D possibly corresponds to TRBD1 (6 bases). The CDR3 loop spans 16 amino acids. CDR1 is LGHNA and CDR2 is YSLEER in the germline V gene. Trimming cost V 0 bases and J 2 bases, with 13 bases left between them. The CDR3 DNA is TGCGCCAGCAGCCAAGATTCAAGGACAGCGAACTATGGCTACACCTTC. The encoded protein is CASSQDSRTANYGYTF.

The chain uses TRBV10-3 and TRBJ1-5; no clear D gene. The CDR3 spans 14 residues. The V gene lost 3 bases and the J gene lost 3 bases, with 9 bases spanning the gap. The germline gives CDR1 ENHRY, CDR2 SYGVKD. The CDR3 here is CAISEAVDNQPQHF. For the CDR3, the DNA is TGTGCCATCAGTGAAGCGGTGGACAATCAGCCCCAGCATTTT.

V and J are TRBV21-1 and TRBJ1-5. TRBV21-1 is termed a pseudogene. This CDR3 spans 12 amino acids. The CDR3 reads CASTFSVQPQHF. In DNA, the CDR3 is TGTGCCAGCACCTTCTCCGTTCAGCCCCAGCATTTT.

This clone showed up just once. This chain joins TRBV10-3 and TRBJ2-1; D unclear. The CDR3 has 14 residues. The V end was cut by 10 bases, the J end by 2 bases, with 15 bases between. CDR1 is ENHRY, CDR2 SYGVKD, per germline. CDR3 in DNA: TGTGCCACCACGCCGGGTAGTGCCTACAATGAGCAGTTCTTC. Its protein product is CATTPGSAYNEQFF.

Concerning this clone: Sequence at one end of the junction differs from germline and may be a read error. This chain links TRBV6-1 with TRBJ2-3, with D tentatively TRBD1 (6 bases). The CDR3 sequence is 16 residues long. Germline V gene data show CDR1 as MNHNS and CDR2 as SASEGT. The DNA of the CDR3 is TGTGCCAGCAGCGAAGGCGGCAGGGGATGGACAGATACGCAGTATTTT. Protein sequence: CASSEGGRGWTDTQYF.